Detailed here is one T cell receptor (beta chain). As yet, its antigen is unknown. The data derive from a study of cytomegalovirus exposure and HLA in healthy donors. Study-level points and caveats: When a later analysis was performed, an Asian-associated ancestry cluster reportedly had fewer N-insertions than the approximately 690-donor mean. Later analysis identified a missense DCLRE1C variant that was linked to TCR beta V- and J-gene trimming.

Trimming cost V 0 bases and J 3 bases, with 20 bases left between them. In germline, CDR1 is LGHNT, CDR2 FRNRAP. The CDR3 is made up of 18 amino acids. Donors were ostensibly healthy at sampling, although undocumented immune exposures were probable. The PCR contained 60 Vbeta and 13 Jbeta primers. In the authors' workflow: In a later analysis, of 79 million or so unique beta chains, roughly 10 million appeared in at least two donors. The table came from immunoSEQ multiplex PCR; TCRdb's copy has only in-frame clones and leaves some out. V, J and clone size derive from that table, while D and trimming were established from the DNA sequence. Counted here are fewer than 200,000 clones, roughly 87% occurring once; the ten biggest clones make up about 0.23%.

What was sequenced was PBMCs. This rearrangement joins TRBV12-5 to TRBJ1-1, with D possibly TRBD1 on 6 matching bases. The origin of this receptor is a girl less than two years old in good health and CMV-seronegative. The CDR3 region is CASGLVLGGQGKDTEAFF. The CDR3 nucleotides are TGTGCTAGTGGTTTGGTACTCGGGGGGCAAGGGAAGGACACTGAAGCTTTCTTT.